These T cell receptor beta chains were read from a single sample in a study of T cells after yellow fever vaccination. One entry per CDR3 protein results from TCRdb running MiXCR on the 5' RACE reads. The sample has approximately 260,000 distinct CDR3 sequences, around 13% seen once. Sample: CD4+ T cells sorted from PBMCs, taken 45 days after the yellow fever booster vaccination. All receptors derive from a man aged 30-40 years who received the YFV17D yellow fever vaccine. Both conserved end residues are part of each CDR3. Fields, in order: V gene, clone size, J gene, D gene, CDR3 protein, CDR3 DNA. A D gene is named only where the DNA matches it firmly. Part of the rows lack a size; the others show once, few, many or a class for expanded clones.

v_gene: TRBV6-5; abundance: NA; j_gene: TRBJ1-2; d_gene: TRBD1; CDR3aa: CASSYSPGQGSYGYTF; CDR3nt: TGTGCCAGCAGTTACTCGCCGGGACAGGGTTCTTATGGCTACACCTTC
v_gene: TRBV7-9; abundance: once; j_gene: TRBJ2-7; d_gene: NA; CDR3aa: CAIEGDHEQYF; CDR3nt: TGTGCCATCGAGGGAGACCACGAGCAGTACTTC
v_gene: TRBV29-1; abundance: few; j_gene: TRBJ2-2; d_gene: TRBD1; CDR3aa: CSVAARTGGTGELFF; CDR3nt: TGCAGCGTCGCAGCCCGGACAGGGGGCACCGGGGAGCTGTTTTTT
v_gene: TRBV6-5; abundance: few; j_gene: TRBJ1-4; d_gene: TRBD1; CDR3aa: CASSYPDRGGCEKLFF; CDR3nt: TGTGCCAGCAGTTACCCGGACAGGGGGGGGTGTGAAAAACTGTTTTTT
v_gene: TRBV12-3/TRBV12-4; abundance: many; j_gene: TRBJ2-7; d_gene: NA; CDR3aa: CASSYLTGSYEQYF; CDR3nt: TGTGCCAGCAGTTATTTAACAGGGTCCTACGAGCAGTACTTC
v_gene: TRBV14; abundance: few; j_gene: TRBJ1-1; d_gene: NA; CDR3aa: CASSRLSNTEAFF; CDR3nt: TGTGCCAGCAGCCGACTCTCAAACACTGAAGCTTTCTTT
v_gene: TRBV20-1; abundance: few; j_gene: TRBJ1-5; d_gene: NA; CDR3aa: CSARDLGFANQPQHF; CDR3nt: TGCAGTGCTAGAGATCTTGGGTTCGCAAATCAGCCCCAGCATTTT
v_gene: TRBV4-3; abundance: few; j_gene: TRBJ1-5; d_gene: NA; CDR3aa: CASSQDLANQPQHF; CDR3nt: TGCGCCAGCAGCCAAGATCTGGCAAATCAGCCCCAGCATTTT
v_gene: TRBV15; abundance: NA; j_gene: TRBJ2-3; d_gene: NA; CDR3aa: CATSRDSGGSQYF; CDR3nt: TGTGCCACCAGCAGAGATTCCGGGGGCTCGCAGTATTTT
v_gene: TRBV9; abundance: few; j_gene: TRBJ2-5; d_gene: NA; CDR3aa: CASSVALRGSETQYF; CDR3nt: TGTGCCAGCAGCGTAGCTCTTCGGGGGTCAGAGACCCAGTACTTC
v_gene: TRBV20-1; abundance: many; j_gene: TRBJ2-7; d_gene: TRBD2; CDR3aa: CSASRLAGAHEQYF; CDR3nt: TGCAGTGCTAGTAGGCTAGCGGGAGCTCACGAGCAGTACTTC
v_gene: TRBV5-1; abundance: NA; j_gene: TRBJ1-1; d_gene: TRBD1; CDR3aa: CASRNNPGTENTEAFF; CDR3nt: TGCGCCAGCAGAAACAATCCGGGGACAGAGAACACTGAAGCTTTCTTT
v_gene: TRBV20-1; abundance: NA; j_gene: TRBJ2-1; d_gene: TRBD2; CDR3aa: CSASGREYNEQFF; CDR3nt: TGCAGTGCTAGCGGGAGGGAATACAATGAGCAGTTCTTC
v_gene: TRBV11-2; abundance: NA; j_gene: TRBJ2-5; d_gene: TRBD2; CDR3aa: CASSFTSGRATETQYF; CDR3nt: TGTGCCAGCAGCTTTACTAGCGGGAGGGCCACAGAGACCCAGTACTTC
v_gene: TRBV5-1; abundance: few; j_gene: TRBJ2-5; d_gene: NA; CDR3aa: CASSGTEYQETQYF; CDR3nt: TGCGCCAGCAGCGGGACTGAGTACCAAGAGACCCAGTACTTC
v_gene: TRBV18; abundance: NA; j_gene: TRBJ1-6; d_gene: NA; CDR3aa: CASSLLTDYNSPLHF; CDR3nt: TGTGCCAGCTCACTGCTGACGGACTATAATTCACCCCTCCACTTT
v_gene: TRBV20-1; abundance: few; j_gene: TRBJ2-1; d_gene: TRBD2; CDR3aa: CSARDGLAGANEQFF; CDR3nt: TGCAGTGCTAGAGATGGCCTAGCGGGAGCTAATGAGCAGTTCTTC
v_gene: TRBV7-2; abundance: NA; j_gene: TRBJ2-1; d_gene: NA; CDR3aa: CASSLAGVNSYNEQFF; CDR3nt: TGTGCCAGCAGCTTAGCTGGGGTCAACTCCTACAATGAGCAGTTCTTC
v_gene: TRBV7-2; abundance: few; j_gene: TRBJ2-3; d_gene: TRBD2; CDR3aa: CASSPRLASGGTDTQYF; CDR3nt: TGTGCCAGCAGCCCTAGACTAGCGAGCGGGGGCACAGATACGCAGTATTTT
v_gene: TRBV18; abundance: few; j_gene: TRBJ2-7; d_gene: TRBD1; CDR3aa: CASSPGDRGFESYEQYF; CDR3nt: TGTGCCAGCTCACCGGGGGACAGGGGTTTCGAAAGCTACGAGCAGTACTTC
v_gene: TRBV18; abundance: few; j_gene: TRBJ2-7; d_gene: NA; CDR3aa: CASSIGGEYEQYF; CDR3nt: TGTGCCAGCTCAATAGGAGGGGAGTACGAGCAGTACTTC
v_gene: TRBV19; abundance: NA; j_gene: TRBJ2-2; d_gene: NA; CDR3aa: CASSIPLARFTGELFF; CDR3nt: TGTGCCAGTAGTATTCCCCTAGCGAGATTCACCGGGGAGCTGTTTTTT
v_gene: TRBV5-1; abundance: NA; j_gene: TRBJ2-7; d_gene: NA; CDR3aa: CASRSTVYEQYF; CDR3nt: TGCGCCAGCAGGTCGACGGTCTACGAGCAGTACTTC
v_gene: TRBV18; abundance: NA; j_gene: TRBJ2-1; d_gene: NA; CDR3aa: CASSPQGGQFF; CDR3nt: TGTGCCAGCTCACCACAGGGAGGGCAGTTCTTC
v_gene: TRBV4-2; abundance: NA; j_gene: TRBJ1-5; d_gene: TRBD1; CDR3aa: CASSQVQGAGDQPHHF; CDR3nt: TGTGCCAGCAGCCAAGTGCAGGGGGCAGGGGATCAGCCCCATCATTTT
v_gene: TRBV7-8; abundance: NA; j_gene: TRBJ1-5; d_gene: NA; CDR3aa: CASSPWGGGNQPQHF; CDR3nt: TGTGCCAGCAGCCCCTGGGGGGGAGGCAATCAGCCCCAGCATTTT
v_gene: TRBV12-3/TRBV12-4; abundance: NA; j_gene: TRBJ2-7; d_gene: TRBD2; CDR3aa: CASSFGGSSEQYF; CDR3nt: TGTGCCAGCAGTTTCGGGGGGTCCAGCGAGCAGTACTTC
v_gene: TRBV2; abundance: NA; j_gene: TRBJ2-3; d_gene: TRBD2; CDR3aa: CASNSRVAGTTDTQYF; CDR3nt: TGTGCCAGCAACAGTCGAGTAGCGGGAACTACAGATACGCAGTATTTT
v_gene: TRBV20-1; abundance: few; j_gene: TRBJ2-1; d_gene: TRBD1; CDR3aa: CSAREDRRLGDEQFF; CDR3nt: TGCAGTGCTAGAGAGGACAGGAGGTTGGGGGATGAGCAGTTCTTC
v_gene: TRBV7-9; abundance: NA; j_gene: TRBJ2-7; d_gene: NA; CDR3aa: CASSAMGAGWLWEQYF; CDR3nt: TGTGCCAGCAGTGCTATGGGCGCGGGCTGGCTTTGGGAGCAGTACTTC
v_gene: TRBV5-1; abundance: few; j_gene: TRBJ2-3; d_gene: NA; CDR3aa: CASSSSTGPGDTQYF; CDR3nt: TGCGCCAGCAGCTCGAGTACTGGACCTGGTGATACGCAGTATTTT
v_gene: TRBV2; abundance: few; j_gene: TRBJ2-2; d_gene: TRBD1; CDR3aa: CASTRTGAGQGTGELFF; CDR3nt: TGTGCCAGCACAAGGACAGGGGCCGGACAGGGTACCGGGGAGCTGTTTTTT
v_gene: TRBV7-2; abundance: few; j_gene: TRBJ2-1; d_gene: NA; CDR3aa: CASSPGGVEQFF; CDR3nt: TGTGCCAGCAGCCCAGGAGGTGTGGAGCAGTTCTTC
v_gene: TRBV5-1; abundance: few; j_gene: TRBJ2-5; d_gene: TRBD2; CDR3aa: CASSSATSGQETQYF; CDR3nt: TGCGCCAGCAGCTCGGCGACTAGCGGGCAAGAGACCCAGTACTTC
v_gene: TRBV10-3; abundance: few; j_gene: TRBJ2-7; d_gene: NA; CDR3aa: CAISGPYEQYF; CDR3nt: TGTGCCATCAGTGGCCCCTACGAGCAGTACTTC
v_gene: TRBV6-5; abundance: few; j_gene: TRBJ2-3; d_gene: NA; CDR3aa: CASSYTGTNRDTQYF; CDR3nt: TGTGCCAGCAGTTACACTGGGACAAACAGAGATACGCAGTATTTT
v_gene: TRBV6-2/TRBV6-3; abundance: few; j_gene: TRBJ2-7; d_gene: NA; CDR3aa: CASSQGPGQYF; CDR3nt: TGTGCCAGCAGTCAGGGACCGGGGCAGTACTTC
v_gene: TRBV13; abundance: many; j_gene: TRBJ2-2; d_gene: NA; CDR3aa: CASSLVPPTGELFF; CDR3nt: TGTGCCAGCAGCTTAGTTCCCCCCACCGGGGAGCTGTTTTTT
v_gene: TRBV7-2; abundance: NA; j_gene: TRBJ2-2; d_gene: TRBD2; CDR3aa: CASSYGRARITGELFF; CDR3nt: TGTGCCAGCAGCTACGGGAGGGCAAGGATCACCGGGGAGCTGTTTTTT
v_gene: TRBV28; abundance: few; j_gene: TRBJ2-1; d_gene: NA; CDR3aa: CASSSPFGSYNEQFF; CDR3nt: TGTGCCAGCAGCTCCCCCTTTGGCTCCTACAATGAGCAGTTCTTC
v_gene: TRBV5-5; abundance: few; j_gene: TRBJ2-7; d_gene: TRBD1; CDR3aa: CASSSGQGAPYEQYF; CDR3nt: TGTGCCAGCAGCAGCGGACAGGGGGCACCCTACGAGCAGTACTTC
v_gene: TRBV20-1; abundance: many; j_gene: TRBJ1-1; d_gene: TRBD1; CDR3aa: CSARSRTRGLAEAFF; CDR3nt: TGCAGTGCTAGATCGCGGACAAGGGGGCTCGCTGAAGCTTTCTTT
v_gene: TRBV18; abundance: few; j_gene: TRBJ1-1; d_gene: TRBD1; CDR3aa: CASSPGDRGHWAFF; CDR3nt: TGTGCCAGCTCACCAGGGGACAGGGGGCATTGGGCTTTCTTT
v_gene: TRBV7-2; abundance: NA; j_gene: TRBJ2-3; d_gene: NA; CDR3aa: CASSLRGGVTDTQYF; CDR3nt: TGTGCCAGCAGCTTAAGAGGGGGAGTCACAGATACGCAGTATTTT
v_gene: TRBV5-1; abundance: NA; j_gene: TRBJ2-7; d_gene: NA; CDR3aa: CASSQDGSIYEQYF; CDR3nt: TGCGCCAGCAGCCAAGACGGATCGATCTACGAGCAGTACTTC
v_gene: TRBV6-2/TRBV6-3; abundance: many; j_gene: TRBJ1-5; d_gene: NA; CDR3aa: CASSNGQPQHF; CDR3nt: TGTGCCAGCAGTAACGGACAGCCCCAGCATTTT
v_gene: TRBV7-2; abundance: few; j_gene: TRBJ2-3; d_gene: TRBD2; CDR3aa: CASSFRTSGTDTQYF; CDR3nt: TGTGCCAGCAGCTTCAGGACTAGCGGCACAGATACGCAGTATTTT
v_gene: TRBV5-1; abundance: NA; j_gene: TRBJ1-1; d_gene: TRBD1; CDR3aa: CASSGQVNTEAFF; CDR3nt: TGCGCCAGCAGCGGACAGGTTAACACTGAAGCTTTCTTT
v_gene: TRBV7-9; abundance: NA; j_gene: TRBJ2-5; d_gene: NA; CDR3aa: CASSYAGNETQYF; CDR3nt: TGTGCCAGCAGCTACGCGGGTAACGAGACCCAGTACTTC
v_gene: TRBV20-1; abundance: NA; j_gene: TRBJ2-5; d_gene: NA; CDR3aa: CSASGQAPRVEYF; CDR3nt: TGCAGTGCTAGTGGCCAGGCCCCAAGAGTGGAGTACTTC
v_gene: TRBV5-1; abundance: few; j_gene: TRBJ2-7; d_gene: TRBD1; CDR3aa: CASSWGQGVSYEQYF; CDR3nt: TGCGCCAGCAGCTGGGGACAGGGGGTGTCCTACGAGCAGTACTTC
v_gene: TRBV4-1; abundance: few; j_gene: TRBJ2-3; d_gene: TRBD2; CDR3aa: CASSQEGSGSTDTQYF; CDR3nt: TGCGCCAGCAGCCAAGAAGGTAGCGGGTCGACAGATACGCAGTATTTT
v_gene: TRBV7-2; abundance: NA; j_gene: TRBJ1-2; d_gene: NA; CDR3aa: CASSPRTAYGYTF; CDR3nt: TGTGCCAGCAGCCCGAGGACAGCGTATGGCTACACCTTC
v_gene: TRBV20-1; abundance: few; j_gene: TRBJ1-6; d_gene: NA; CDR3aa: CSARSGHHNSPLHF; CDR3nt: TGCAGTGCACGCTCGGGACACCATAATTCACCCCTCCACTTT
v_gene: TRBV6-5; abundance: NA; j_gene: TRBJ2-3; d_gene: NA; CDR3aa: CASSYSRVGSDTQYF; CDR3nt: TGTGCCAGCAGTTACTCTCGTGTGGGGTCAGATACGCAGTATTTT
v_gene: TRBV4-2; abundance: few; j_gene: TRBJ2-1; d_gene: NA; CDR3aa: CASSQEGPSYNEQFF; CDR3nt: TGTGCCAGCAGCCAAGAGGGCCCCTCCTACAATGAGCAGTTCTTC
v_gene: TRBV5-1; abundance: few; j_gene: TRBJ2-2; d_gene: TRBD2; CDR3aa: CASSLTSGTGELFF; CDR3nt: TGCGCCAGCAGCTTGACTAGCGGCACCGGGGAGCTGTTTTTT
v_gene: TRBV12-3/TRBV12-4; abundance: NA; j_gene: TRBJ2-1; d_gene: NA; CDR3aa: CASSPGRSAYNEQFF; CDR3nt: TGTGCCAGCAGTCCGGGACGCTCGGCTTACAATGAGCAGTTCTTC
v_gene: TRBV7-2; abundance: NA; j_gene: TRBJ2-3; d_gene: TRBD2; CDR3aa: CASSLGLAGEADTQYF; CDR3nt: TGTGCCAGCAGCTTGGGACTAGCGGGAGAAGCAGATACGCAGTATTTT
v_gene: TRBV6-1; abundance: NA; j_gene: TRBJ2-2; d_gene: NA; CDR3aa: CASRLEGGSTGELFF; CDR3nt: TGTGCCAGCAGACTAGAGGGGGGTAGCACCGGGGAGCTGTTTTTT